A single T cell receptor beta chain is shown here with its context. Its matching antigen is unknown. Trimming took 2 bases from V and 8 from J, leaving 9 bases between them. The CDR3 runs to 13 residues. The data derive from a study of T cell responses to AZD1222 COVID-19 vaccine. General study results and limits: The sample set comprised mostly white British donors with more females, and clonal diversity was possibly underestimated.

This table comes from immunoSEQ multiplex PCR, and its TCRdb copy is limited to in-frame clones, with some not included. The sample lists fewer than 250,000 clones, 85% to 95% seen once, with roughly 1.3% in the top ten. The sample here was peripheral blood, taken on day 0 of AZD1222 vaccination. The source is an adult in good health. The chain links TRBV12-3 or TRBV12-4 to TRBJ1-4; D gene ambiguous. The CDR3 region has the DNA TGTGCCAGCAGTTTAAGGGCCGGGGAAAAACTGTTTTTT. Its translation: CASSLRAGEKLFF.